These T cell receptor beta chains were read from a single sample in a study of shared clonotypes between healthy human individuals. Here immunoSEQ multiplex PCR was the method, and the copy in TCRdb shows in-frame clones only, minus some. Of 1.6 million or so clones in the sample, around 95% were seen once. Sequencing was done on a sample of naive CD4+ T cells sorted from blood. These receptor sequences come from a man under 40 in good health. CDR3s include the opening cysteine and the closing phenylalanine or tryptophan. D genes are given only for firm matches. Clone size is given for some rows only: seen once, a few or many times, or a class if the clone is expanded.

clone_size: NA; v_call: TRBV28; j_call: TRBJ1-5; d_call: NA; cdr3_nt: TGTGCCAGCAGCTTAACCGGGACAAGGAGCAATCAGCCCCAGCATTTT; cdr3_aa: CASSLTGTRSNQPQHF
clone_size: NA; v_call: TRBV5-1; j_call: TRBJ1-5; d_call: NA; cdr3_nt: TGCGCCAGCCCTTCTGCGGGAGATCAGCCCCAGCATTTT; cdr3_aa: CASPSAGDQPQHF
clone_size: NA; v_call: TRBV7-9; j_call: TRBJ2-7; d_call: NA; cdr3_nt: TGTGCCAGCAGCCTGGACAGTATCTCCCACGAGCAGTACTTC; cdr3_aa: CASSLDSISHEQYF
clone_size: NA; v_call: TRBV7-9; j_call: TRBJ2-3; d_call: TRBD2; cdr3_nt: TGTGCCAGCAGCTTATGGCTAGCGGGGACCACAGATACGCAGTATTTT; cdr3_aa: CASSLWLAGTTDTQYF
clone_size: NA; v_call: TRBV4-2; j_call: TRBJ2-5; d_call: NA; cdr3_nt: TGTGCCAGCAGCCAAGGTAGCGTCGGTGCAGAAGAGACCCAGTACTTC; cdr3_aa: CASSQGSVGAEETQYF
clone_size: NA; v_call: TRBV6-5; j_call: TRBJ1-1; d_call: NA; cdr3_nt: TGTGCCAGCAGTTACTCCTTGAACACTGAAGCTTTCTTT; cdr3_aa: CASSYSLNTEAFF
clone_size: NA; v_call: TRBV7-2; j_call: TRBJ2-7; d_call: TRBD1; cdr3_nt: TGTGCCAGCGGCACGCCGGGACAGGGGACCTATGGGCAGTACTTC; cdr3_aa: CASGTPGQGTYGQYF
clone_size: NA; v_call: TRBV6-5; j_call: TRBJ2-7; d_call: NA; cdr3_nt: TGTGCCAGCAGCTCCCCGGGACAAGGGAGTTACGAGCAGTACTTC; cdr3_aa: CASSSPGQGSYEQYF
clone_size: once; v_call: TRBV10-1; j_call: TRBJ2-1; d_call: NA; cdr3_nt: TGCGCCAGCAGTGTAGCGACCTACAATGAGCAGTTCTTC; cdr3_aa: CASSVATYNEQFF
clone_size: NA; v_call: TRBV7-9; j_call: TRBJ2-7; d_call: TRBD2; cdr3_nt: TGTGCCAGCAGCCCCGGGACTAGCGGGAGTTACGAGCAGTACTTC; cdr3_aa: CASSPGTSGSYEQYF
clone_size: NA; v_call: TRBV5-1; j_call: TRBJ2-7; d_call: TRBD1; cdr3_nt: TGCGCCAGCAGCCAAGGACAGGGAGGAAACGAGCAGTACTTC; cdr3_aa: CASSQGQGGNEQYF
clone_size: NA; v_call: TRBV13; j_call: TRBJ1-3; d_call: NA; cdr3_nt: TGTGCCAGCAGCTTACTCAGGATCTCTGGAAACACCATATATTTT; cdr3_aa: CASSLLRISGNTIYF
clone_size: NA; v_call: TRBV11-2; j_call: TRBJ2-7; d_call: NA; cdr3_nt: TGTGCCAGCAGCTTAGCGTCCCGAGTGGGGACTTACTCCTACGAGCAGTACTTC; cdr3_aa: CASSLASRVGTYSYEQYF
clone_size: NA; v_call: TRBV28; j_call: TRBJ2-1; d_call: TRBD2; cdr3_nt: TGTGCCAGCAGACCCCCGGGGGGTGGGTACAATGAGCAGTTCTTC; cdr3_aa: CASRPPGGGYNEQFF
clone_size: once; v_call: TRBV28; j_call: TRBJ1-2; d_call: TRBD1; cdr3_nt: TGTGCCAGCCGACAGGGAGGGCACTATGGCTACACCTTC; cdr3_aa: CASRQGGHYGYTF
clone_size: once; v_call: TRBV14; j_call: TRBJ2-2; d_call: TRBD1; cdr3_nt: TGTGCCAGCAGCCAAGACCTCAGGGGGCCAGGCGGGGAGCTGTTTTTT; cdr3_aa: CASSQDLRGPGGELFF
clone_size: NA; v_call: TRBV5-4; j_call: TRBJ2-5; d_call: NA; cdr3_nt: TGTGCCAGCAGCTTGGATGCAGGGGCGGGAGAGACCCAGTACTTC; cdr3_aa: CASSLDAGAGETQYF
clone_size: NA; v_call: TRBV14; j_call: TRBJ2-5; d_call: NA; cdr3_nt: TGTGCCAGCAGCCAAGGTGGGAGCCTACTCCAAGAGACCCAGTACTTC; cdr3_aa: CASSQGGSLLQETQYF
clone_size: NA; v_call: TRBV6-5; j_call: TRBJ2-1; d_call: NA; cdr3_nt: TGTGCCAGCAGTTACGAACGCTCCAATGAGCAGTTCTTC; cdr3_aa: CASSYERSNEQFF